This T cell receptor (beta chain) derives from a study of blood T cells in healthy people across ages. Study-level results: Among long-lived donors, naive CD4+ cells were more numerous and diversity higher than in aged donors.

The second PCR ran roughly 7 to 12 cycles with a sample-barcoded 5' primer and J-beta primers. TCRdb recomputed calls from the 5' RACE reads with MiXCR, one row per CDR3 protein. The sample has 700,000 to 1,000,000 distinct CDR3 sequences, under 45% seen once. V was shortened by 6 bases and J by 13 bases, with 22 bases between the two germline ends. Germline V gene sequence: CDR1 SGHAT, CDR2 FQNNGV. This CDR3 has 14 residues. Points on this clonotype: What it recognizes is unknown.

V usage is TRBV11-2 and J usage is TRBJ2-4; perhaps TRBD1 as D (6 bases). The sequencing input was blood. This receptor was obtained from a man between 60 and 75 years old in good health. CDR3 sequence reads: CASSLTRGSDEQYF. The CDR3 DNA follows: TGTGCCAGCAGTTTAACCAGGGGCAGCGATGAGCAGTACTTC.